Listed below are T cell receptor beta chains from one sample, sequenced in a study of blood T cell repertoires in COVID-19. The data were produced by immunoSEQ multiplex PCR, yet TCRdb's version contains in-frame clones alone and is incomplete. This sample has approximately 260,000 clones; more than 75% occur once, and the top ten carry roughly 12%. Sample: peripheral blood. These receptors were collected from a woman in her sixties with active or convalescent COVID-19. Each CDR3 is given with its conserved first and last residue. The D gene is left open where the match is weak.

V gene: TRBV25-1
D gene: TRBD1
J gene: TRBJ1-3
CDR3 protein: CASSAIGTASRSGNTIYF

V gene: TRBV7-7
D gene: NA
J gene: TRBJ2-2
CDR3 protein: CASSPRGFGTGELFF

V gene: TRBV3-1/TRBV3-2
D gene: NA
J gene: TRBJ1-2
CDR3 protein: CASSQSGFEGYTF

V gene: TRBV10-3
D gene: NA
J gene: TRBJ1-1
CDR3 protein: CAIKGLGNTEAFF

V gene: TRBV6-5
D gene: TRBD1
J gene: TRBJ2-2
CDR3 protein: CASSYGDRSSGELFF

V gene: TRBV6-6
D gene: NA
J gene: TRBJ1-2
CDR3 protein: CASNGQLLGGYTF

V gene: TRBV10-3
D gene: TRBD1
J gene: TRBJ1-2
CDR3 protein: CAIRRQGADYGYTF

V gene: TRBV7-9
D gene: TRBD1
J gene: TRBJ2-5
CDR3 protein: CASSSRGPETQYF

V gene: TRBV6-5
D gene: TRBD1
J gene: TRBJ1-1
CDR3 protein: CASRLTGTTEAFF

V gene: TRBV6-6
D gene: NA
J gene: TRBJ2-1
CDR3 protein: CASSYSSGHRDSEQFF

V gene: TRBV9
D gene: TRBD2
J gene: TRBJ2-2
CDR3 protein: CASSVGAGEYTGELFF

V gene: TRBV7-2
D gene: NA
J gene: TRBJ1-4
CDR3 protein: CASSLDGVATNEKLFF

V gene: TRBV6-5
D gene: TRBD1
J gene: TRBJ1-6
CDR3 protein: CASSLDRGRSPLHF

V gene: TRBV29-1
D gene: NA
J gene: TRBJ2-7
CDR3 protein: CSVIGDEQYF

V gene: TRBV20-1
D gene: TRBD2
J gene: TRBJ2-7
CDR3 protein: CSASKGTSGGYEQYF

V gene: TRBV6-1
D gene: NA
J gene: TRBJ1-6
CDR3 protein: CASSELGGAAYNSPLHF

V gene: TRBV5-4
D gene: TRBD1
J gene: TRBJ1-2
CDR3 protein: CASSSGQGRPSGANYGYTF

V gene: TRBV9
D gene: TRBD2
J gene: TRBJ2-7
CDR3 protein: CASSVSGGAAYEQYF

V gene: TRBV30
D gene: TRBD2
J gene: TRBJ2-3
CDR3 protein: CAWSGGARDTQYF

V gene: TRBV1
D gene: NA
J gene: TRBJ1-5
CDR3 protein: CTSSPGGQGTQPQHF

V gene: TRBV12-3/TRBV12-4
D gene: NA
J gene: TRBJ1-1
CDR3 protein: CATGRPNTEAFF

V gene: TRBV9
D gene: TRBD1
J gene: TRBJ1-1
CDR3 protein: CASSGRQGVGNTEAFF

V gene: TRBV5-6
D gene: NA
J gene: TRBJ2-5
CDR3 protein: CASSPDSKETQYF

V gene: TRBV6-6
D gene: TRBD2
J gene: TRBJ2-1
CDR3 protein: CASSSFSGIYNEQFF

V gene: TRBV5-1
D gene: TRBD2
J gene: TRBJ2-3
CDR3 protein: CASSLGGLAGGPSTDTQYF

V gene: TRBV19
D gene: NA
J gene: TRBJ1-6
CDR3 protein: CASGPYSPLHF

V gene: TRBV3-1/TRBV3-2
D gene: TRBD1
J gene: TRBJ2-7
CDR3 protein: CASSQVRGTGRFYEQYF

V gene: TRBV20-1
D gene: NA
J gene: TRBJ2-5
CDR3 protein: CSASSRETQYF

V gene: TRBV30
D gene: NA
J gene: TRBJ1-2
CDR3 protein: CAWRIGLDPYGYTF

V gene: TRBV27
D gene: NA
J gene: TRBJ1-2
CDR3 protein: CASRGDRLYGYTF

V gene: TRBV19
D gene: NA
J gene: TRBJ1-4
CDR3 protein: CASNHRTNEKLFF

V gene: TRBV7-9
D gene: TRBD2
J gene: TRBJ2-7
CDR3 protein: CASKFSGGEYEQYF

V gene: TRBV29-1
D gene: NA
J gene: TRBJ1-5
CDR3 protein: CSVRQDSNQPQHF

V gene: TRBV2
D gene: NA
J gene: TRBJ2-6
CDR3 protein: CASSAGDSGSGANVLTF